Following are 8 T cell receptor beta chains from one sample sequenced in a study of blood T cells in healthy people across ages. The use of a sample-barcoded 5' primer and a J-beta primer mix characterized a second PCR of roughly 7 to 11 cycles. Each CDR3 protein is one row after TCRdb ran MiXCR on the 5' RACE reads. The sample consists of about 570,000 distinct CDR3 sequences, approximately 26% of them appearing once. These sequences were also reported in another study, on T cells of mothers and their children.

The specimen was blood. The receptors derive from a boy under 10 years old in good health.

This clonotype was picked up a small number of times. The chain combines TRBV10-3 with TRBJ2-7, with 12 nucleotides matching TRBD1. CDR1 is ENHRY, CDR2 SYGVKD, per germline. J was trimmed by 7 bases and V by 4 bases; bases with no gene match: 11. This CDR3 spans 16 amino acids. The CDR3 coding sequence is TGTGCCATCAGTGCCCCCACGGGACAGGGGGCACGTGAGCAGTACTTC. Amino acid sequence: CAISAPTGQGAREQYF.

The CDR3 nucleotides are TGTGCCAGCTCCGCCGCAGGGACAGATACGCAGTATTTT. Translating gives CASSAAGTDTQYF. The J gene is TRBJ2-3, the V gene TRBV14, with D maybe TRBD1 (5 bases). V lost 8 bases and J lost 3, with 12 bases in between. This CDR3 is 13 amino acids long. Germline values: CDR1 SGHDN, CDR2 FVKESK.

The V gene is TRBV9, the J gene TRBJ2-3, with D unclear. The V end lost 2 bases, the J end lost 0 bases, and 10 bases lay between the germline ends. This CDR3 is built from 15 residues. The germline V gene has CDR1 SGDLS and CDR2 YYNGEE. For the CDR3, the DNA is TGTGCCAGCAGCGTCGGATTTTCTAGCACAGATACGCAGTATTTT. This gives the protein CASSVGFSSTDTQYF.

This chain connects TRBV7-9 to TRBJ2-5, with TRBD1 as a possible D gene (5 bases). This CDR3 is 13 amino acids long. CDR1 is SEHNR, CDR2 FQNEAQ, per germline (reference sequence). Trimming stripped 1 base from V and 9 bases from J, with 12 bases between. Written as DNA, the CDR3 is TGTGCCAGCAGCTTAGGCGGCGAACAGGCCCAGTACTTC. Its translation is CASSLGGEQAQYF. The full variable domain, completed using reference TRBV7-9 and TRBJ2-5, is DTGVSQNPRHKITKRGQNVTFRCDPISEHNRLYWYRQTLGQGPEFLTYFQNEAQLEKSRLLSDRFSAERPKGSFSTLEIQRTEQGDSAMYLCASSLGGEQAQYFGPGTRLLVL.

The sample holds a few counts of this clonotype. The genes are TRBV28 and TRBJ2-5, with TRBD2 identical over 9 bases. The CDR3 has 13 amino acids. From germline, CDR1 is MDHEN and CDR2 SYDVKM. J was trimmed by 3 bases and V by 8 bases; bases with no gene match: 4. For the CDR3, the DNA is TGTGCCAGCGGCGGGAGGGCCGAAGAGACCCAGTACTTC. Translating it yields CASGGRAEETQYF. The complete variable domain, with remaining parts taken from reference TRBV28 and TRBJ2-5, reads DVKVTQSSRYLVKRTGEKVFLECVQDMDHENMFWYRQDPGLGLRLIYFSYDVKMKEKGDIPEGYSVSREKKERFSLILESASTNQTSMYLCASGGRAEETQYFGPGTRLLVL.

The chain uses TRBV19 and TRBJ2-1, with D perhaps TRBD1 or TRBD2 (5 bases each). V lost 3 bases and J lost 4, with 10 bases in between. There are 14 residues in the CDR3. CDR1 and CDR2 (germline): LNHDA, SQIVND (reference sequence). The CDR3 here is CASSIGANYNEQFF. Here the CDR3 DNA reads TGTGCCAGTAGTATCGGGGCAAATTACAATGAGCAGTTCTTC.

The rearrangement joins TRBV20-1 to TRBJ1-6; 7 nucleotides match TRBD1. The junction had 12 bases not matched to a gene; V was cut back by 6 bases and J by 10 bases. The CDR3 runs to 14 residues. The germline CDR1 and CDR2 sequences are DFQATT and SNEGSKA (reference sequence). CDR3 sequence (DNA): TGCAGTGCCTCGAGGCAGGGACAGTACTCACCCCTCCACTTT. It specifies CSASRQGQYSPLHF.

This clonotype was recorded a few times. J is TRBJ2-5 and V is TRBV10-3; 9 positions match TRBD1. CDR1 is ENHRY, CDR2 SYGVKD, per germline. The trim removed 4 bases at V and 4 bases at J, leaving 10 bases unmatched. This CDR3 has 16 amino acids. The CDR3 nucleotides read TGTGCCATCAGTGCGGCCGGGACAGGGATCTCAGAGACCCAGTACTTC. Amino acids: CAISAAGTGISETQYF.